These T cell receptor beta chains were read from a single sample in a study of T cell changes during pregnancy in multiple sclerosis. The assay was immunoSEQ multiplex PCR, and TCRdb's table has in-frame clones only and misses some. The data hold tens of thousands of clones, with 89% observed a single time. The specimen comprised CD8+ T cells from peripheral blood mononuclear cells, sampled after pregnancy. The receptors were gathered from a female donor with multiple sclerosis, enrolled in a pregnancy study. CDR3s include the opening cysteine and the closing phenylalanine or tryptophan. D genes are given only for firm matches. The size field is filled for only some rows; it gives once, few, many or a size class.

CDR3 DNA: TGTGCCAGCAGTTTGACGCCTACCACCCGGGGAAAGACCCAGTACTTC
CDR3 protein: CASSLTPTTRGKTQYF
D gene: NA
V gene: TRBV28
J gene: TRBJ2-5
clone size: NA

CDR3 DNA: TGTGCCAGCTTCAGGGGCTTGAACACTGAAGCTTTCTTT
CDR3 protein: CASFRGLNTEAFF
D gene: NA
V gene: TRBV27
J gene: TRBJ1-1
clone size: NA

CDR3 DNA: TGTGCCAGCAGCTTTTCAGAGGTCGGGGAGCTGTTTTTT
CDR3 protein: CASSFSEVGELFF
D gene: NA
V gene: TRBV11-3
J gene: TRBJ2-2
clone size: NA

CDR3 DNA: TGTGCCTGTGGACTCGCCGCCTCGGGGGGCGAGCAGTACTTC
CDR3 protein: CACGLAASGGEQYF
D gene: TRBD2
V gene: TRBV2
J gene: TRBJ2-7
clone size: NA

CDR3 DNA: TGTGCCAGTAGTCCTCCGGGAATAGCGGGCCTTTCCAATGAGCAGTTCTTC
CDR3 protein: CASSPPGIAGLSNEQFF
D gene: TRBD2
V gene: TRBV19
J gene: TRBJ2-1
clone size: NA

CDR3 DNA: TGTGCCAGCAGCTTCTCCGGGTCTTTTATTTGGGATACGCAGTATTTT
CDR3 protein: CASSFSGSFIWDTQYF
D gene: NA
V gene: TRBV11-2
J gene: TRBJ2-3
clone size: once

CDR3 DNA: TGTGCCACCTCCGGGACTGGCACAGATACGCAGTATTTT
CDR3 protein: CATSGTGTDTQYF
D gene: NA
V gene: TRBV15
J gene: TRBJ2-3
clone size: few

CDR3 DNA: TGTGCCAGCAGCTCTGAGACTAGTCTATTCGAGCAGTACTTC
CDR3 protein: CASSSETSLFEQYF
D gene: NA
V gene: TRBV7-6
J gene: TRBJ2-7
clone size: NA

CDR3 DNA: TGCGCCAGCAGCTTGGGACAGGGGTCCTACGAGCAGTACTTC
CDR3 protein: CASSLGQGSYEQYF
D gene: TRBD1
V gene: TRBV5-1
J gene: TRBJ2-7
clone size: NA

CDR3 DNA: TGTGCCAGCAGCGTTAAGTCAGGGAATATCGACACTGAAGCTTTCTTT
CDR3 protein: CASSVKSGNIDTEAFF
D gene: NA
V gene: TRBV9
J gene: TRBJ1-1
clone size: NA

CDR3 DNA: TGCGCCAGCAGCCAAGATTCTAGGGGCCCCTCCGACGAGCAGTACTTC
CDR3 protein: CASSQDSRGPSDEQYF
D gene: NA
V gene: TRBV4-3
J gene: TRBJ2-7
clone size: NA

CDR3 DNA: TGCGCCAGCAGCTTGGCGGCTAGCGGGAGGGCCGATGAGCAGTTCTTC
CDR3 protein: CASSLAASGRADEQFF
D gene: TRBD2
V gene: TRBV5-1
J gene: TRBJ2-1
clone size: once

CDR3 DNA: TGTGCTAGCAGCCATTCGACAGGGGCGAACACCGGGGAGCTGTTTTTT
CDR3 protein: CASSHSTGANTGELFF
D gene: TRBD1
V gene: TRBV7-7
J gene: TRBJ2-2
clone size: NA

CDR3 DNA: TGTGCCAGCAGTAACCGGGACAGAGACTACAATGAGCAGTTCTTC
CDR3 protein: CASSNRDRDYNEQFF
D gene: TRBD1
V gene: TRBV27
J gene: TRBJ2-1
clone size: NA

CDR3 DNA: TGTGCCAGCAGCCCCCCCTTGGGGACAGGCTACGAGCAGTACTTC
CDR3 protein: CASSPPLGTGYEQYF
D gene: TRBD1
V gene: TRBV7-9
J gene: TRBJ2-7
clone size: NA

CDR3 DNA: TGTGCCAGCAGCCTAGGATCGGAGACCCAGTACTTC
CDR3 protein: CASSLGSETQYF
D gene: NA
V gene: TRBV6-6
J gene: TRBJ2-5
clone size: NA

CDR3 DNA: TGTGCCAGCAGTGTGAGGGGACAGGGATCGTCTGAAGCTTTCTTT
CDR3 protein: CASSVRGQGSSEAFF
D gene: TRBD1
V gene: TRBV9
J gene: TRBJ1-1
clone size: NA

CDR3 DNA: TGTGCCAGTCTAACTAGTACCGGGGAGCTGTTTTTT
CDR3 protein: CASLTSTGELFF
D gene: NA
V gene: TRBV19
J gene: TRBJ2-2
clone size: NA

CDR3 DNA: TGTGCCAGCAGACTAGCGGGAGATCCCGGGCAGTACTTC
CDR3 protein: CASRLAGDPGQYF
D gene: TRBD2
V gene: TRBV7-2
J gene: TRBJ2-7
clone size: NA

CDR3 DNA: TGTGCCAGCAGTGTTGGTACGGGAAGTTGGTACGAGCAGTACTTC
CDR3 protein: CASSVGTGSWYEQYF
D gene: NA
V gene: TRBV6-1
J gene: TRBJ2-7
clone size: NA

CDR3 DNA: TGTGCCAGCAGCCCCGTAGGGGGCTACGAGCAGTACTTC
CDR3 protein: CASSPVGGYEQYF
D gene: NA
V gene: TRBV7-9
J gene: TRBJ2-7
clone size: NA

CDR3 DNA: TGCGCCAGCAGCTTGGGGACAGGGAGGACCACAGATACGCAGTATTTT
CDR3 protein: CASSLGTGRTTDTQYF
D gene: TRBD1
V gene: TRBV5-1
J gene: TRBJ2-3
clone size: NA

CDR3 DNA: TGTGCCAGCAGCTTAGCCAAGAACACTGAAGCTTTCTTT
CDR3 protein: CASSLAKNTEAFF
D gene: NA
V gene: TRBV7-8
J gene: TRBJ1-1
clone size: NA

CDR3 DNA: TGTGCCAGCAGTCCGGACAGGGGGGAGACCCAGTACTTC
CDR3 protein: CASSPDRGETQYF
D gene: TRBD1
V gene: TRBV6-5
J gene: TRBJ2-5
clone size: NA

CDR3 DNA: TGCGCCAGCAGCCAACCGCCTTTGAGGCCGGAGGACTACGAGCAGTACTTC
CDR3 protein: CASSQPPLRPEDYEQYF
D gene: NA
V gene: TRBV4-1
J gene: TRBJ2-7
clone size: NA

CDR3 DNA: TGTGCCAGCAGCTTGGAGACTAGCGGGAGTTATGAGCAGTTCTTC
CDR3 protein: CASSLETSGSYEQFF
D gene: TRBD2
V gene: TRBV5-4
J gene: TRBJ2-1
clone size: NA

CDR3 DNA: TGTGCCAGCAGCTTAGAAGGGACAGGGGGCCGCGAGCAGTTCTTC
CDR3 protein: CASSLEGTGGREQFF
D gene: TRBD1
V gene: TRBV13
J gene: TRBJ2-1
clone size: NA

CDR3 DNA: TGCGCCAGCAGCCAACTAGCGGGAGATCAGCCCCAGCATTTT
CDR3 protein: CASSQLAGDQPQHF
D gene: NA
V gene: TRBV4-1
J gene: TRBJ1-5
clone size: NA

CDR3 DNA: TGTGCCAGCAGCCGCCGGGTGAACAATGAGCAGTTCTTC
CDR3 protein: CASSRRVNNEQFF
D gene: NA
V gene: TRBV21-1
J gene: TRBJ2-1
clone size: NA

CDR3 DNA: TGTGCCAGCAGCCCCGGCGGACCTTCTGGGCTAGCGGCGTACGAGCAGTACTTC
CDR3 protein: CASSPGGPSGLAAYEQYF
D gene: TRBD2
V gene: TRBV14
J gene: TRBJ2-7
clone size: NA

CDR3 DNA: TGTGCCAGCAGCCAAGGGGGACAGGGGGTAGAGACCCAGTACTTC
CDR3 protein: CASSQGGQGVETQYF
D gene: TRBD1
V gene: TRBV4-2
J gene: TRBJ2-5
clone size: once

CDR3 DNA: TGTGCCAGCAGCCCGACGGGGGTCCGGAAGTTCTTC
CDR3 protein: CASSPTGVRKFF
D gene: NA
V gene: TRBV28
J gene: TRBJ2-1
clone size: NA

CDR3 DNA: TGTGCCAGTAGCCCATGGGGAGGGACGTCCGAAGGGCCCCAGCATTTT
CDR3 protein: CASSPWGGTSEGPQHF
D gene: NA
V gene: TRBV19
J gene: TRBJ1-5
clone size: NA

CDR3 DNA: TGTGCCAGCAGCTCCCCAGGACACTCGAACACTGAAGCTTTCTTT
CDR3 protein: CASSSPGHSNTEAFF
D gene: NA
V gene: TRBV7-9
J gene: TRBJ1-1
clone size: NA

CDR3 DNA: TGTGCCAGCTCCGGACTAGCGGGAGTGCAGTTCTTC
CDR3 protein: CASSGLAGVQFF
D gene: TRBD2
V gene: TRBV19
J gene: TRBJ2-1
clone size: NA

CDR3 DNA: TGTGCCAGCAGCTTAGTCCGTGCTGGACTAGCGGGGATGTACAATGAGCAGTTCTTC
CDR3 protein: CASSLVRAGLAGMYNEQFF
D gene: TRBD2
V gene: TRBV7-6
J gene: TRBJ2-1
clone size: NA

CDR3 DNA: TGTGCCAGCAGCGTATCTAGCGGGAAAGCCAATGAGCAGTTCTTC
CDR3 protein: CASSVSSGKANEQFF
D gene: TRBD2
V gene: TRBV9
J gene: TRBJ2-1
clone size: NA

CDR3 DNA: TGTGCCAGCAGCCCTCGGACTAGCGGGATGTTTTTGGCCGGGGAGCTGTTTTTT
CDR3 protein: CASSPRTSGMFLAGELFF
D gene: TRBD2
V gene: TRBV7-3
J gene: TRBJ2-2
clone size: NA

CDR3 DNA: TGTGCCAGCAGCCCCCCCATAGCGGGAGAGGGCACAGATACGCAGTATTTT
CDR3 protein: CASSPPIAGEGTDTQYF
D gene: TRBD2
V gene: TRBV4-2
J gene: TRBJ2-3
clone size: NA

CDR3 DNA: TGTGCCAGCAGTCCCAACAGGGAAACTGAAGCTTTCTTT
CDR3 protein: CASSPNRETEAFF
D gene: NA
V gene: TRBV6-5
J gene: TRBJ1-1
clone size: NA

CDR3 DNA: TGTGCCAGCAGTTACAATCCCGTACAGGGGTCAGATACGCAGTATTTT
CDR3 protein: CASSYNPVQGSDTQYF
D gene: TRBD1
V gene: TRBV6-6
J gene: TRBJ2-3
clone size: NA

CDR3 DNA: TGTGCCAGCAGGTTGGGAGCGGGAGTCACAGATACGCAGTATTTT
CDR3 protein: CASRLGAGVTDTQYF
D gene: TRBD2
V gene: TRBV7-9
J gene: TRBJ2-3
clone size: NA

CDR3 DNA: TGTGCCAGCAAAGGAGAGAACCCGAACACCGGGGAGCTGTTTTTT
CDR3 protein: CASKGENPNTGELFF
D gene: NA
V gene: TRBV7-3
J gene: TRBJ2-2
clone size: NA

CDR3 DNA: TGTGCCAGCAGTTTATTGCGGATCTCTGGAAACACCATATATTTT
CDR3 protein: CASSLLRISGNTIYF
D gene: NA
V gene: TRBV28
J gene: TRBJ1-3
clone size: NA

CDR3 DNA: TGTGCCAGAAGTAGGATCAGGACAGGACCCTACGAGCAGTACTTC
CDR3 protein: CARSRIRTGPYEQYF
D gene: TRBD1
V gene: TRBV2
J gene: TRBJ2-7
clone size: NA

CDR3 DNA: TGTGCCAGCAGCTCCGGGACAGGTCGACACGAGCAGTACTTC
CDR3 protein: CASSSGTGRHEQYF
D gene: TRBD1
V gene: TRBV7-9
J gene: TRBJ2-7
clone size: few

CDR3 DNA: TGTGCCAGCAGTTGGGACAGCGAAAACAATCAGCCCCAGCATTTT
CDR3 protein: CASSWDSENNQPQHF
D gene: TRBD1
V gene: TRBV28
J gene: TRBJ1-5
clone size: once

CDR3 DNA: TGTGCCAGCAGCGGGACAGGTAACGAGCAGTACTTC
CDR3 protein: CASSGTGNEQYF
D gene: TRBD1
V gene: TRBV5-4
J gene: TRBJ2-7
clone size: NA